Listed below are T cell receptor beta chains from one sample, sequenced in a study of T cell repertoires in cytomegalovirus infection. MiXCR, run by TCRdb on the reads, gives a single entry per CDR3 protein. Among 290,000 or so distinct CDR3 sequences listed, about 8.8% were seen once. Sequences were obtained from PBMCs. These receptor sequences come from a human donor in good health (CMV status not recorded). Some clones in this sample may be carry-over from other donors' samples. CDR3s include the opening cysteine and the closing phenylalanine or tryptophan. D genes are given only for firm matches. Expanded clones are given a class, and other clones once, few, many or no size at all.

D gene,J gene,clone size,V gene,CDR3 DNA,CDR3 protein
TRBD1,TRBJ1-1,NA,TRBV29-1,TGCAGCGTCCCGGGGACAGGTCACACTGAAGCTTTCTTT,CSVPGTGHTEAFF
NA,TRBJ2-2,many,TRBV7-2,TGTGCCAGCAGCCCGGGACCTTGGAGCACCGGGGAGCTGTTTTTT,CASSPGPWSTGELFF
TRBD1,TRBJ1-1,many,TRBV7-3,TGTGCCAGCAGCAAGACAGGGGGGTCGCGCACTGAAGCTTTCTTT,CASSKTGGSRTEAFF
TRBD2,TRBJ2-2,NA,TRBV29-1,TGCAGCGTTCTGAGCGGGGGCGCGAACACCGGGGAGCTGTTTTTT,CSVLSGGANTGELFF
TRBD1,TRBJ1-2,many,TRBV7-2,TGTGCCAGCAGCTTGCCGGGACAGGCCACCGGCGGGTATGGCTACACCTTC,CASSLPGQATGGYGYTF
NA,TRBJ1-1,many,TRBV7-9,TGTGCCAGCACCCCTGGGAACACTGAAGCTTTCTTT,CASTPGNTEAFF
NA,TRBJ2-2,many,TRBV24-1,TGTGCCACCAGTGATCCCGGGCGGCAGGGGATCGCCGGGGAGCTGTTTTTT,CATSDPGRQGIAGELFF
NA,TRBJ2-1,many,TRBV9,TGTGCCAGCAGCGTAGCTGGTAGCGTGTACAATGAGCAGTTCTTC,CASSVAGSVYNEQFF
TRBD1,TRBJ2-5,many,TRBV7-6,TGTGCCAGCAGCTTAGTGCCAGGGGGCCAAGAGACCCAGTACTTC,CASSLVPGGQETQYF
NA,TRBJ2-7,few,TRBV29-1,TGCAGCGCCGTTGGAGGAACCAACTACGAGCAGTACTTC,CSAVGGTNYEQYF
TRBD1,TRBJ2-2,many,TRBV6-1,TGTGCCAGCAGGCCTGGACAGGGGAAGTCCGGGGAGCTGTTTTTT,CASRPGQGKSGELFF
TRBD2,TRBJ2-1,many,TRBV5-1,TGCGCCAGCAGCCTAAGAAGCGGGGGGGCGGTCAATGAGCAGTTCTTC,CASSLRSGGAVNEQFF
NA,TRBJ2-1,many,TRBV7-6,TGTGCCAGCAGCCGGGCAGGGTATTTGAATGAGCAGTTCTTC,CASSRAGYLNEQFF
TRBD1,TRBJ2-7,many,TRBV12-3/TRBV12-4,TGTGCCAGCAGTTATTCGGGACAGGGGATATACGAGCAGTACTTC,CASSYSGQGIYEQYF
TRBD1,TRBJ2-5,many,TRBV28,TGTGCCAGCTCTATTGGACAGGGCGGGTTGGAGACCCAGTACTTC,CASSIGQGGLETQYF
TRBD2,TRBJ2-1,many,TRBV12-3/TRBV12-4,TGTGCCAGCAGTCTCGGGGGGGGCCAAAATGAGCAGTTCTTC,CASSLGGGQNEQFF
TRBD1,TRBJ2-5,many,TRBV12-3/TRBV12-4,TGTGCCAGCAGCACTCGACAGGGTCAGGGAGAGACCCAGTACTTC,CASSTRQGQGETQYF
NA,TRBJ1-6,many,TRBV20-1,TGCAGTGCTAGAAAGGACAGATATTCACCCCTCCACTTT,CSARKDRYSPLHF
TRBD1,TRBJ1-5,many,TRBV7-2,TGTGCCAGCAGTCGCGGACAGGGGGCTCGGCCCCAGCATTTT,CASSRGQGARPQHF
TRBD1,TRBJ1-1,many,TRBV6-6,TGTGCCAGCAATCTACGGACAGGGATTTTACACACTGAAGCTTTCTTT,CASNLRTGILHTEAFF
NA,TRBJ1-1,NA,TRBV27,TGTGCCAGCAGTTTGTCAGGGGTTTCTGGGATAACTGAAGCTTTCTTT,CASSLSGVSGITEAFF
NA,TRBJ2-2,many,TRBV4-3,TGCGCCAGCAGCCAAGATGAGGGGACCGGGGAGCTGTTTTTT,CASSQDEGTGELFF
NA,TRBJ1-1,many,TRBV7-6,TGTGCCAGCAGCTTGGAGTTCATGAACACTGAAGCTTTCTTT,CASSLEFMNTEAFF
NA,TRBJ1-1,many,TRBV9,TGTGCCAGCAGCGTAGGTTGGGAGAACACTGAAGCTTTCTTT,CASSVGWENTEAFF
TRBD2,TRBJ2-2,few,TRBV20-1,TGCAGTGCCCAGAAAGCACTAGCGGATACCGGGGAGCTGTTTTTT,CSAQKALADTGELFF
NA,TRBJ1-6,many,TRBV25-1,TGTGCCAGCAGTGAAACGGGGGACTCCTATAATTCACCCCTCCACTTT,CASSETGDSYNSPLHF
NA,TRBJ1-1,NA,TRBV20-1,TGCAGTGCTACCCGAGGGACACAGAACACTGAAGCTTTCTTT,CSATRGTQNTEAFF
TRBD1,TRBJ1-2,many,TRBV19,TGTGCCAGTAGCCCGGGACAGACGAACTATGGCTACACCTTC,CASSPGQTNYGYTF
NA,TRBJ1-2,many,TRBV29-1,TGCAGCGCCCTGGGAAGACTGCTGGGCTACACCTTC,CSALGRLLGYTF
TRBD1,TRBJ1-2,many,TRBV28,TGTGCCAGCAGTTCGCAGGGGGCGCGTAGCGGCTACACCTTC,CASSSQGARSGYTF
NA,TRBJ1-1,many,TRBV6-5,TGTGCCAGCAGTTCGTCGATGAACACTGAAGCTTTCTTT,CASSSSMNTEAFF
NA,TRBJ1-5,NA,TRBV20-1,TGCAGTGCTAGGGACAGTGGGGGCAGAAAGCCCCAGCATTTT,CSARDSGGRKPQHF
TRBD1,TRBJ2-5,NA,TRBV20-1,TGCAGTGCCGCTCCGACAGGGAGAGAGACCCAGTACTTC,CSAAPTGRETQYF
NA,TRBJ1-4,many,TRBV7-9,TGTGCCAGCAGAGGGGCAGGGGCTGGTGAAAAACTGTTTTTT,CASRGAGAGEKLFF
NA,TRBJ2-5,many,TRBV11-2,TGTGCCAGCACCATTGACCGGGGGAAAGAGACCCAGTACTTC,CASTIDRGKETQYF
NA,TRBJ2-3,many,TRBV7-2,TGTGCCAGCAGCTTATCCCCTAGGATCCGAAGAACGGTCTCTACGCAGTATTTT,CASSLSPRIRRTVSTQYF
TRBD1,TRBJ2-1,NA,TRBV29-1,TGCAGCGTTGAAGATCGGACAGGGGTAGGCAATGAGCAGTTCTTC,CSVEDRTGVGNEQFF
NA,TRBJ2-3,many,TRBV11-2,TGTGCCAGCAGCTTAGGTTACAGCAGCACAGATACGCAGTATTTT,CASSLGYSSTDTQYF
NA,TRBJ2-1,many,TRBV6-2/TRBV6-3,TGTGCCAGCACATTATTGGGCCCTCAGTTCTTC,CASTLLGPQFF
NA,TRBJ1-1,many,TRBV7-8,TGTGCCAGCAGCTTAGGACTGAGGAACACTGAAGCTTTCTTT,CASSLGLRNTEAFF
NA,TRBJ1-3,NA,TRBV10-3,TGTGCCATCAGTGAAGGCTTCTCTGGAAACACCATATATTTT,CAISEGFSGNTIYF
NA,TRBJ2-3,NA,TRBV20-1,TGCAGTGCTAGAGCTCGGGTGGGGGGGCCGACTACTAGCACAGATACGCAGTATTTT,CSARARVGGPTTSTDTQYF
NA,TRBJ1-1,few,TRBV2,TGTGCCATTCTTGGGGGGCTAGCTGAAGCTTTCTTT,CAILGGLAEAFF
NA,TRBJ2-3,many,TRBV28,TGTGCCAGCACCCCTAGCGTCAGGGGAGATACGCAGTATTTT,CASTPSVRGDTQYF
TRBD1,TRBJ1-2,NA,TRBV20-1,TGCAGTGCTAGGGGGACAGCGAACTATGGCTACACCTTC,CSARGTANYGYTF
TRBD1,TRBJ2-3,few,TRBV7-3,TGTGCCAGCAGCCCGACAGGGGTCAGAGATACGCAGTATTTT,CASSPTGVRDTQYF
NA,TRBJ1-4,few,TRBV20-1,TGCAGTGCTAGAGATCTGCAGGGAGGGAATGAAAAACTGTTTTTT,CSARDLQGGNEKLFF
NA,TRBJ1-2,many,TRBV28,TGTGCCAGCAGTCGAGATCTAGAGCTTGGCTATGGCTACACCTTC,CASSRDLELGYGYTF
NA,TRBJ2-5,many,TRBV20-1,TGCAGTGCTAGAGACGTTTTACAGGGAGAGACCCAGTACTTC,CSARDVLQGETQYF
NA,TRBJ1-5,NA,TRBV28,TGTGCCAGCAGCCCCGACAGGCGATATCAGCCCCAGCATTTT,CASSPDRRYQPQHF